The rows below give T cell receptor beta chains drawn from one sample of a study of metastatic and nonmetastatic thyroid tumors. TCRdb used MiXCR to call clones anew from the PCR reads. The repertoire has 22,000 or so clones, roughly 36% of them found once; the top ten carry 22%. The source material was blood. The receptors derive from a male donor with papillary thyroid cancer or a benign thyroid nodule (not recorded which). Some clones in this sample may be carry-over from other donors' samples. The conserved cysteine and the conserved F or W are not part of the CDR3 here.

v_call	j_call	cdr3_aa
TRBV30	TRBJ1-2	AWSGGTGYGYT
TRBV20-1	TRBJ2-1	SAVAGIYNEQF
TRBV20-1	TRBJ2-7	SAPQGFGYEQY
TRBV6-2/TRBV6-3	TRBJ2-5	ASSYSRGKETQY
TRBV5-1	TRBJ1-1	ASSLAPGNTEAF
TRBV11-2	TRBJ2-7	ASSRAGTSLYEQY
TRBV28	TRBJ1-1	ASSLSRNTEAF
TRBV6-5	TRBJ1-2	ASSYSQRGSYGYT
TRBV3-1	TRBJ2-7	ASSQAWREGLHEQY
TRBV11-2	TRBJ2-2	ASSLKTGGFAGQLF
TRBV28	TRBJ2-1	ASTPGSGSGNEQF
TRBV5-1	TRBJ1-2	ASSFSGVNYGYT
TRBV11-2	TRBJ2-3	ASSLLRDDTDTQY
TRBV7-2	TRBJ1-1	ASSERQGMNTEAF
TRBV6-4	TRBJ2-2	ASSDRDTGELF
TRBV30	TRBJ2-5	AWSVGETQY
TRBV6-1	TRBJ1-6	ASSYQGADSPLH
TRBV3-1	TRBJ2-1	ASRRDNEQF
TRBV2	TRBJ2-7	ASTTSAAGTYEQY
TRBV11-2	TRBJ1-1	ASSFYRDEAF
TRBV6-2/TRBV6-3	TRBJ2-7	ASSYIGQGTYEQY
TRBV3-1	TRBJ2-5	ASRPQGEPGTQY
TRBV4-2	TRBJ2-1	ASPRTSGRVMGNEQF
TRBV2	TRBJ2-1	ASSERGLADNEQF
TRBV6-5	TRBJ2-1	ASSLSANPPYNEQF
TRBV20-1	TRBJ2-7	SARDRDRVGWPSYEQY